The rows below give T cell receptor beta chains drawn from one sample of a study of CD8+ T cells in alopecia areata. TCRdb's table, derived via immunoSEQ multiplex PCR, lists solely in-frame clones and lacks some. The sample holds around 250,000 clones; 67% are singletons and the top ten take 1% to 1.5%. Source: CD4+ T cells sorted from blood, taken at week 0. The receptors shown here come from a human donor with alopecia areata. CDR3s include the opening cysteine and the closing phenylalanine or tryptophan. The D gene is left open where the match is weak. Part of the rows lack a size; the others show once, few, many or a class for expanded clones.

D gene: .; clone size: .; J gene: TRBJ1-2; V gene: TRBV7-8; CDR3 DNA: TGTGCCAGCAGCCATAACAGGGCAAGGTCTATTGGCTACACCTTC; CDR3 protein: CASSHNRARSIGYTF
D gene: .; clone size: few; J gene: TRBJ1-2; V gene: TRBV29-1; CDR3 DNA: TGCAGCGTGCAGGGGAACTATGGCTACACCTTC; CDR3 protein: CSVQGNYGYTF
D gene: .; clone size: few; J gene: TRBJ1-1; V gene: TRBV29-1; CDR3 DNA: TGCAGCGTTGAGGTTGGCGGTAACACTGAAGCTTTCTTT; CDR3 protein: CSVEVGGNTEAFF
D gene: .; clone size: .; J gene: TRBJ2-1; V gene: TRBV29-1; CDR3 DNA: TGCAGCGTTCGGGGGTTATTCTCCTACAATGAGCAGTTCTTC; CDR3 protein: CSVRGLFSYNEQFF
D gene: .; clone size: .; J gene: TRBJ1-6; V gene: TRBV9; CDR3 DNA: TGTGCCAGCAGCGTAAGGATAGGGGATAATTCACCCCTCCACTTT; CDR3 protein: CASSVRIGDNSPLHF
D gene: TRBD2; clone size: .; J gene: TRBJ2-5; V gene: TRBV5-6; CDR3 DNA: TGTGCCAGCAGCTTAACCCCTAGCGGCAAGGAGACCCAGTACTTC; CDR3 protein: CASSLTPSGKETQYF
D gene: .; clone size: .; J gene: TRBJ1-2; V gene: TRBV9; CDR3 DNA: TGTGCCAGCAGCCGCGCCACTAACTATGGCTACACCTTC; CDR3 protein: CASSRATNYGYTF
D gene: .; clone size: .; J gene: TRBJ1-2; V gene: TRBV5-4; CDR3 DNA: TGTGCCAGCAGCCGGACGGGGTTTGGAGGCTACACCTTC; CDR3 protein: CASSRTGFGGYTF
D gene: .; clone size: .; J gene: TRBJ1-6; V gene: TRBV30; CDR3 DNA: TGTGCCTGGAGTGTACATTCACCCCTCCACTTT; CDR3 protein: CAWSVHSPLHF
D gene: TRBD1; clone size: .; J gene: TRBJ2-5; V gene: TRBV5-1; CDR3 DNA: TGCGCCAGCAGCCCTGAACAGGGGGTGGAGGAGACCCAGTACTTC; CDR3 protein: CASSPEQGVEETQYF
D gene: .; clone size: .; J gene: TRBJ1-1; V gene: TRBV27; CDR3 DNA: TGTGCCAGCAGTTTAGCCAGGAGGGGCACTGAAGCTTTCTTT; CDR3 protein: CASSLARRGTEAFF
D gene: .; clone size: .; J gene: TRBJ1-1; V gene: TRBV29-1; CDR3 DNA: TGCAGCGTTGAACCAGGGAGAGCCTCTGAAGCTTTCTTT; CDR3 protein: CSVEPGRASEAFF
D gene: .; clone size: .; J gene: TRBJ2-7; V gene: TRBV5-6; CDR3 DNA: TGTGCCAGCAGCCGGTACAGTACGGGGTTCTCCTACGAGCAGTACTTC; CDR3 protein: CASSRYSTGFSYEQYF
D gene: .; clone size: few; J gene: TRBJ1-2; V gene: TRBV27; CDR3 DNA: TGTGCCAGCAGTTTATCCCCCCAGGGTATACCGAATGGCTACACCTTC; CDR3 protein: CASSLSPQGIPNGYTF
D gene: .; clone size: .; J gene: TRBJ1-4; V gene: TRBV30; CDR3 DNA: TGTGCCTGGGGGGGACGACCAAATGAAAAACTGTTTTTT; CDR3 protein: CAWGGRPNEKLFF
D gene: TRBD1; clone size: few; J gene: TRBJ1-2; V gene: TRBV30; CDR3 DNA: TGTGCCCGGGACAGGGGGCGAGGCTACACCTTC; CDR3 protein: CARDRGRGYTF
D gene: .; clone size: .; J gene: TRBJ1-2; V gene: TRBV29-1; CDR3 DNA: TGCAGCGTTGACGATACAGGGTGGGGCTACACCTTC; CDR3 protein: CSVDDTGWGYTF
D gene: .; clone size: .; J gene: TRBJ2-7; V gene: TRBV15; CDR3 DNA: TGTGCCACCAGCAGTAGGTGGGCAGGGTTGGGGCACGAGCAGTACTTC; CDR3 protein: CATSSRWAGLGHEQYF
D gene: TRBD1; clone size: .; J gene: TRBJ2-3; V gene: TRBV7-2; CDR3 DNA: TGTGCCAGCAGTCTCCGGGACAGGGCCGCAGATACGCAGTATTTT; CDR3 protein: CASSLRDRAADTQYF
D gene: .; clone size: .; J gene: TRBJ1-5; V gene: TRBV4-3; CDR3 DNA: TGCGCCAGCAGCCAGGCCCCGAGGGGCGGGCAGCCCCAGCATTTT; CDR3 protein: CASSQAPRGGQPQHF
D gene: TRBD1; clone size: .; J gene: TRBJ1-6; V gene: TRBV5-1; CDR3 DNA: TGCGCCAGCAGCTTGGGACGGACAGGATATAATTCACCCCTCCACTTT; CDR3 protein: CASSLGRTGYNSPLHF
D gene: .; clone size: .; J gene: TRBJ2-5; V gene: TRBV5-6; CDR3 DNA: TGTGCCAGCAGCTTGGTTGAGACCCAGTACTTC; CDR3 protein: CASSLVETQYF
D gene: .; clone size: .; J gene: TRBJ2-3; V gene: TRBV10-3; CDR3 DNA: TGTGCCTCCCGGGCTGCCGATCGGTCAGATACGCAGTATTTT; CDR3 protein: CASRAADRSDTQYF
D gene: .; clone size: .; J gene: TRBJ2-1; V gene: TRBV29-1; CDR3 DNA: TGCAGCGTTGAAGGGTACAGGGTGGGCAATGAGCAGTTCTTC; CDR3 protein: CSVEGYRVGNEQFF
D gene: .; clone size: .; J gene: TRBJ2-5; V gene: TRBV25-1; CDR3 DNA: TGTGCCAGCAGTGAGTCTTCAGGGTCCGGTGAGACCCAGTACTTC; CDR3 protein: CASSESSGSGETQYF
D gene: .; clone size: .; J gene: TRBJ2-7; V gene: TRBV14; CDR3 DNA: TGTGCCAGCAGCCAAGTGAGTCCGGCTGCGGGCGGTTACGAGCAGTACTTC; CDR3 protein: CASSQVSPAAGGYEQYF
D gene: .; clone size: .; J gene: TRBJ1-2; V gene: TRBV29-1; CDR3 DNA: TGCAGCGTTGAAGGTGGGATCGGCTATGGCTACACCTTC; CDR3 protein: CSVEGGIGYGYTF
D gene: TRBD2; clone size: once; J gene: TRBJ2-7; V gene: TRBV9; CDR3 DNA: TGTGCCAGCAGCGTAGGACTAGCGTCTGGCTCCTACGAGCAGTACTTC; CDR3 protein: CASSVGLASGSYEQYF
D gene: .; clone size: .; J gene: TRBJ1-5; V gene: TRBV7-6; CDR3 DNA: TGTGCCAGCAGCTTAGGAGTAAATCAGCCCCAGCATTTT; CDR3 protein: CASSLGVNQPQHF
D gene: TRBD1; clone size: .; J gene: TRBJ2-5; V gene: TRBV7-3; CDR3 DNA: TGTGCCAGCAGCCTTCGCCCCGGGACAGGAGAGACCCAGTACTTC; CDR3 protein: CASSLRPGTGETQYF
D gene: .; clone size: .; J gene: TRBJ2-5; V gene: TRBV18; CDR3 DNA: TGTGCCAGCTCACCCCCGGGGTTGGAGACCCAGTACTTC; CDR3 protein: CASSPPGLETQYF
D gene: .; clone size: few; J gene: TRBJ2-3; V gene: TRBV10-3; CDR3 DNA: TGTGCCATCAGTTCCACAGATACGCAGTATTTT; CDR3 protein: CAISSTDTQYF
D gene: .; clone size: .; J gene: TRBJ2-3; V gene: TRBV11-2; CDR3 DNA: TGTGCCAGCAGCCGAGGTAGCGAAAGGGGAGATACGCAGTATTTT; CDR3 protein: CASSRGSERGDTQYF
D gene: .; clone size: few; J gene: TRBJ2-1; V gene: TRBV6-5; CDR3 DNA: TGTGCCAGCAGTTACGACTGGAGCTCCTACAATGAGCAGTTCTTC; CDR3 protein: CASSYDWSSYNEQFF
D gene: .; clone size: .; J gene: TRBJ1-2; V gene: TRBV29-1; CDR3 DNA: TGCAGCGCCCGGACGGGGTTCAGTGGCTACACCTTC; CDR3 protein: CSARTGFSGYTF
D gene: .; clone size: .; J gene: TRBJ1-4; V gene: TRBV29-1; CDR3 DNA: TGCAGCGTCACCGGGACTGATAATGAAAAACTGTTTTTT; CDR3 protein: CSVTGTDNEKLFF
D gene: .; clone size: .; J gene: TRBJ2-7; V gene: TRBV7-2; CDR3 DNA: TGTGCCAGCAGCTTCTCAAGTTTGGACACGAGCTACGAGCAGTACTTC; CDR3 protein: CASSFSSLDTSYEQYF
D gene: TRBD1; clone size: .; J gene: TRBJ1-1; V gene: TRBV29-1; CDR3 DNA: TGCAGCGGAACAGGGGGAACTGAAGCTTTCTTT; CDR3 protein: CSGTGGTEAFF
D gene: .; clone size: .; J gene: TRBJ1-1; V gene: TRBV29-1; CDR3 DNA: TGCAGCGTTAGGACAAACGCCTTTATGAACACTGAAGCTTTCTTT; CDR3 protein: CSVRTNAFMNTEAFF
D gene: TRBD2; clone size: few; J gene: TRBJ2-3; V gene: TRBV29-1; CDR3 DNA: TGCAGCACGGGGGGGCATGTAGATACGCAGTATTTT; CDR3 protein: CSTGGHVDTQYF
D gene: .; clone size: .; J gene: TRBJ1-6; V gene: TRBV30; CDR3 DNA: TGTGCCTCCTGGGGCGGCGACTATAATTCACCCCTCCACTTT; CDR3 protein: CASWGGDYNSPLHF
D gene: .; clone size: .; J gene: TRBJ2-5; V gene: TRBV29-1; CDR3 DNA: TGCAGCGCTGAAGGCAGGGAAGAGACCCAGTACTTC; CDR3 protein: CSAEGREETQYF
D gene: .; clone size: .; J gene: TRBJ1-2; V gene: TRBV29-1; CDR3 DNA: TGCAGCGTTGACCCATCAGGGGCCGATGGCTACACCTTC; CDR3 protein: CSVDPSGADGYTF
D gene: TRBD1; clone size: .; J gene: TRBJ2-1; V gene: TRBV29-1; CDR3 DNA: TGCAGCGTTGAAGGGACAGGGAGTGCCTACAATGAGCAGTTCTTC; CDR3 protein: CSVEGTGSAYNEQFF
D gene: .; clone size: .; J gene: TRBJ2-7; V gene: TRBV25-1; CDR3 DNA: TGTGCCAGCAGCGACCACTCCTCCTACGAGCAGTACTTC; CDR3 protein: CASSDHSSYEQYF
D gene: .; clone size: .; J gene: TRBJ2-5; V gene: TRBV2; CDR3 DNA: TGTGCCAGCAGGGGAGGACGGTACCAAGAGACCCAGTACTTC; CDR3 protein: CASRGGRYQETQYF
D gene: .; clone size: .; J gene: TRBJ1-1; V gene: TRBV7-9; CDR3 DNA: TGTGCCAGCAGCCCTCGGACGGGCTCCGGAGCTTTCTTT; CDR3 protein: CASSPRTGSGAFF
D gene: .; clone size: .; J gene: TRBJ2-7; V gene: TRBV20-1; CDR3 DNA: TGCAGTGCTAGAGGGGGGCGCGAGCAGTACTTC; CDR3 protein: CSARGGREQYF
D gene: .; clone size: once; J gene: TRBJ2-7; V gene: TRBV30; CDR3 DNA: TGTGCCTGGACAGGGGGGACCCACGAGCAGTACTTC; CDR3 protein: CAWTGGTHEQYF
D gene: .; clone size: .; J gene: TRBJ1-2; V gene: TRBV7-2; CDR3 DNA: TGTGCCAGCAGCCTACGGTGGGCCGGAGAGGCTGGCTACACCTTC; CDR3 protein: CASSLRWAGEAGYTF
D gene: TRBD1; clone size: .; J gene: TRBJ2-3; V gene: TRBV2; CDR3 DNA: TGTGCCAGCGCAGCCGGGACAGGTTCAGATACGCAGTATTTT; CDR3 protein: CASAAGTGSDTQYF
D gene: .; clone size: .; J gene: TRBJ2-7; V gene: TRBV30; CDR3 DNA: TGTGCCTGGAGCGTCCGGGCGGCCGCCTCCTACGAGCAGTACTTC; CDR3 protein: CAWSVRAAASYEQYF
D gene: TRBD1; clone size: .; J gene: TRBJ1-1; V gene: TRBV7-9; CDR3 DNA: TGTGCCAGCAGCACGAACGGACAGGGGACTTTCTTT; CDR3 protein: CASSTNGQGTFF
D gene: .; clone size: once; J gene: TRBJ1-2; V gene: TRBV29-1; CDR3 DNA: TGCAGCGTTGTGAGGGGACTAGGTGGCTACACCTTC; CDR3 protein: CSVVRGLGGYTF
D gene: TRBD1; clone size: .; J gene: TRBJ1-1; V gene: TRBV27; CDR3 DNA: TGTGCCAGCACCCGGACAGGGGGAAACACTGAAGCTTTCTTT; CDR3 protein: CASTRTGGNTEAFF
D gene: .; clone size: once; J gene: TRBJ2-5; V gene: TRBV30; CDR3 DNA: TGTGCCTGGAGTGTAGGAGAGACCCAGTACTTC; CDR3 protein: CAWSVGETQYF
D gene: .; clone size: few; J gene: TRBJ2-5; V gene: TRBV7-3; CDR3 DNA: TGTGCCAGCAGCCTCGGTAGGCTTTTTCAAGAGACCCAGTACTTC; CDR3 protein: CASSLGRLFQETQYF
D gene: TRBD1; clone size: .; J gene: TRBJ1-3; V gene: TRBV5-6; CDR3 DNA: TGTGCCAGCAGCCCCCCCCCGGGACAGGCCTTCTCTGGAAACACCATATATTTT; CDR3 protein: CASSPPPGQAFSGNTIYF
D gene: .; clone size: .; J gene: TRBJ2-5; V gene: TRBV5-1; CDR3 DNA: TGCGCCAGCAGCTTGGAGTGGACGCAAGAGACCCAGTACTTC; CDR3 protein: CASSLEWTQETQYF